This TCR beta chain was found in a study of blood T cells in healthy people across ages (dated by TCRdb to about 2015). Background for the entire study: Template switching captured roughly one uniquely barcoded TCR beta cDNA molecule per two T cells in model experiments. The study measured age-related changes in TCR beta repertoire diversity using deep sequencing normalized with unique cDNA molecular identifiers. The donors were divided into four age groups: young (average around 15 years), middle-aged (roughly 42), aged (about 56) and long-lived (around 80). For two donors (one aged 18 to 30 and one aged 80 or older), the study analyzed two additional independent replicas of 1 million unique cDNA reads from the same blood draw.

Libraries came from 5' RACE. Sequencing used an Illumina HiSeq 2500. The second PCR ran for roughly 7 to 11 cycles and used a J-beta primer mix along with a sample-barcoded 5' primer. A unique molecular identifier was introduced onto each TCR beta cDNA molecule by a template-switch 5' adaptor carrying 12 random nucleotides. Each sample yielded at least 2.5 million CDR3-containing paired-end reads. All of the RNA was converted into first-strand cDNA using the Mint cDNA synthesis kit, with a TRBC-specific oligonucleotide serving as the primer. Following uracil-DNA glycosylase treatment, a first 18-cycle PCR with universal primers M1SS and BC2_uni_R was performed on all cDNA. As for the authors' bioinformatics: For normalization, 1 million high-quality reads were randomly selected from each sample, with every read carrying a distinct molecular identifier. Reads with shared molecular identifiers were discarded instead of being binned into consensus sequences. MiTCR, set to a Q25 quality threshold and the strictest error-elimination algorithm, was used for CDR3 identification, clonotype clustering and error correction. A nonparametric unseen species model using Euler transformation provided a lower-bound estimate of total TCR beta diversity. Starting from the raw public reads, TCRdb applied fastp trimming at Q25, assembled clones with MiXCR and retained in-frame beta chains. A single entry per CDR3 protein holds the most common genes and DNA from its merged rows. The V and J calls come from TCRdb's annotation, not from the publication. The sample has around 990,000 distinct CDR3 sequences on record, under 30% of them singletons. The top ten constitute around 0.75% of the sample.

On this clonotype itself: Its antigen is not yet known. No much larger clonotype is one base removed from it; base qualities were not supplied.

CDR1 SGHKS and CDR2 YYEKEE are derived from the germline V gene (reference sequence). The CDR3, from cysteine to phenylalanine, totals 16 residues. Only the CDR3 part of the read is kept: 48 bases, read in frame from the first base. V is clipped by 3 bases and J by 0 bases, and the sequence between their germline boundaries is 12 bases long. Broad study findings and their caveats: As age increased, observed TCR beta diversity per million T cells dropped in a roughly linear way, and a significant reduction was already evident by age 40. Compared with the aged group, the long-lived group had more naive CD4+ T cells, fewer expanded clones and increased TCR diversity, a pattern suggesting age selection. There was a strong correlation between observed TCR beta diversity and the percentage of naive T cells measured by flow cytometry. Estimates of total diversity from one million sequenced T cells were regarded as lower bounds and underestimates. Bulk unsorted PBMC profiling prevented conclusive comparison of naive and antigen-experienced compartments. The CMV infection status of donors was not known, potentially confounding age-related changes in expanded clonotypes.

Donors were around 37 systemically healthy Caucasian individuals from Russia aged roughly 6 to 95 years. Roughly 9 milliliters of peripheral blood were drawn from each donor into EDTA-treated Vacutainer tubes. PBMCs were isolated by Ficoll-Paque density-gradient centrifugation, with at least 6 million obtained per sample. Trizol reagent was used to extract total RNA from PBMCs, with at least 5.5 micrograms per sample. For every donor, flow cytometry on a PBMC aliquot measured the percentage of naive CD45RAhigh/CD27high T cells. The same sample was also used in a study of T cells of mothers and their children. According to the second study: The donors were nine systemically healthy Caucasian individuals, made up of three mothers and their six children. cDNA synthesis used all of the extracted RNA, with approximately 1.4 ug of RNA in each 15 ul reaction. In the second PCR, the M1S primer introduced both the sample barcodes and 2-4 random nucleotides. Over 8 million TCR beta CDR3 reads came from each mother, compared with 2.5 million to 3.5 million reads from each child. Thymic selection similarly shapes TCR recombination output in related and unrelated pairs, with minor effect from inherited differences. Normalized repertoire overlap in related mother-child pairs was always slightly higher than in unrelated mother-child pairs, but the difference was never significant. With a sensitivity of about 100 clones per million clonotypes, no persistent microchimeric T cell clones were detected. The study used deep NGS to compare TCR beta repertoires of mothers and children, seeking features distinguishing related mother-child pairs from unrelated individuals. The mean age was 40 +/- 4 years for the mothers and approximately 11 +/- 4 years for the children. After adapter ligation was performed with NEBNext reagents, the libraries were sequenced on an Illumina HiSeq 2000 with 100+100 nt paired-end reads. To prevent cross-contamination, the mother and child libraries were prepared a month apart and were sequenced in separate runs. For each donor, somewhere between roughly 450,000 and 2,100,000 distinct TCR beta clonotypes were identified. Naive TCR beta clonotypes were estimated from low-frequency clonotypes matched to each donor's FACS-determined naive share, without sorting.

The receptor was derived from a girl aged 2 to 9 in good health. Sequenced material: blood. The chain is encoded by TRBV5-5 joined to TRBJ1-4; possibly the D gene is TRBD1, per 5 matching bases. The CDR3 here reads CASSSNPGSTNEKLFF. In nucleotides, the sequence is TGTGCCAGCAGCTCGAACCCAGGGTCAACTAATGAAAAACTGTTTTTT.